Below, 32 T cell receptor beta chains from the same sample are listed, as sequenced in a study of blood T cell repertoires in COVID-19. Produced via immunoSEQ multiplex PCR; TCRdb's table is partial and in-frame only. The sample includes about 210,000 clones, roughly four fifths of them seen just once. The sample consisted of peripheral blood. The receptors originated from a woman between 50 and 59 years old with active or convalescent COVID-19.

The V call is TRBV5-1, the J call TRBJ2-5; 7 bases are a match to TRBD1. Germline values: CDR1 SGHRS, CDR2 YFSETQ. The CDR3 is 17 residues long. The V and J ends lost 2 bases and 0 bases, in that order; junction bases with no gene match: 10. CDR3 sequence: CASSFLRTGSYQETQYF. The CDR3 DNA follows: TGCGCCAGCAGCTTCCTCAGGACAGGATCGTACCAAGAGACCCAGTACTTC.

V usage is TRBV5-6 and J usage is TRBJ1-6; 9 bases align to TRBD1. Germline lookup yields CDR1 SGHDT and CDR2 YYEEEE. V lost 4 bases, J lost 7 bases, and 3 bases stayed unmatched. CDR3 size: 14 residues. CDR3 in amino acids: CASSGGQGNSPLHF. In nucleotides, the CDR3 is TGTGCCAGCAGCGGGGGACAGGGCAATTCACCCCTCCACTTT.

This chain links TRBV3-1 (or the pseudogene TRBV3-2) with TRBJ1-6; D gene unclear. Germline lookup yields CDR1 LGHDT and CDR2 YNNKEL (reference sequence). This CDR3 has 15 residues. Trimming left V 1 base short and J 4 bases short, with 8 bases between. Written as DNA, the CDR3 is TGTGCCAGCAGCCAAGGGCTGATGTATAATTCACCCCTCCACTTT. The encoded protein is CASSQGLMYNSPLHF.

V usage is TRBV6-6 and J usage is TRBJ2-5, with 9 bases identical to TRBD1. This CDR3 is built from 14 residues. The V and J ends lost 5 bases and 4 bases, in that order; junction bases with no gene match: 5. The germline gives CDR1 MNHNY, CDR2 SVGAGI (reference sequence). The CDR3, as DNA: TGTGCCAGCAGTATACCGGGACAGGGAGAGACCCAGTACTTC. This codes for CASSIPGQGETQYF.

The chain links TRBV19 to TRBJ1-2; no definite D call. V lost 6 bases to trimming and J lost 6 bases, with 14 bases between them. The length of the CDR3 is 13 residues. Germline loops: CDR1 LNHDA, CDR2 SQIVND (reference sequence). CDR3 residues: CASSPHVADGYTF. The CDR3, as DNA: TGTGCCAGTAGCCCACACGTGGCAGATGGCTACACCTTC.

The DNA for the CDR3 is TGCAGCGCCGTCCCCGGGAATCACGACAATGAGCAGTTCTTC. Amino acids: CSAVPGNHDNEQFF. The rearrangement uses TRBV29-1 and TRBJ2-1; a possible D gene is TRBD2 (5 bases). Deletions cut 7 bases from V and 5 bases from J, with 18 bases between. The CDR3 runs to 14 residues. Germline values: CDR1 SQVTM, CDR2 ANQGSEA.

CDR3 DNA: TGTGCCAGCAGTTTTAGCGGGAGGTCCAATGAGCAGTTCTTC. Encoded protein: CASSFSGRSNEQFF. V is TRBV27 and J is TRBJ2-1, with 10 bases that match TRBD2. Trimming cost V 3 bases and J 6 bases; bases outside gene matches: 2. The germline V gene has CDR1 MNHEY and CDR2 SMNVEV (reference sequence). CDR3 length: 14 residues.

The chain uses TRBV29-1 and TRBJ2-1; D not resolved. This CDR3 region has 11 residues. V was shortened by 6 bases and J by 10 bases, with 13 bases between the two germline ends. Germline CDR1 and CDR2: SQVTM and ANQGSEA. Here the CDR3 DNA reads TGCAGCGTCCGTTTAGTCGCCGAGCAGTTCTTC. Residues: CSVRLVAEQFF.

The chain is built from TRBV10-3 and TRBJ2-7, with D uncertain. CDR1 is ENHRY and CDR2 is SYGVKD in the germline V gene. The V end was cut by 3 bases, the J end by 0 bases, with 6 bases between. The CDR3 covers 13 residues. CDR3 coding DNA: TGTGCCATCAGTGAAACAGCCTCCTACGAGCAGTACTTC. Protein product: CAISETASYEQYF.

The chain couples TRBV2 to TRBJ2-3; TRBD1 might be the D (6 bases). This CDR3 is built from 16 residues. The ends were cut back, 4 bases at V and 0 bases at J, with 14 bases in the middle. Per the germline V gene, CDR1 is SNHLY and CDR2 is FYNNEI. CDR3 sequence reads: CASSGTGTLSTDTQYF. CDR3 nucleotides: TGTGCCAGCAGTGGAACCGGGACACTAAGCACAGATACGCAGTATTTT.

The sample holds one count of this clone. This chain uses TRBV10-3 with TRBJ2-5; the match to TRBD2 covers 15 bases. This CDR3 has 17 residues. With V trimmed by 2 bases and J by 4 bases, 5 bases remained unmatched. The germline V gene has CDR1 ENHRY and CDR2 SYGVKD. In DNA form, the CDR3 reads TGTGCCATCAGTGAGGGACTAGCGGGAGGGCCGGGAGAGACCCAGTACTTC. Amino acids: CAISEGLAGGPGETQYF.

The chain has TRBV5-1 and TRBJ2-1, with 9 bases identical to TRBD1. Looked up from germline, CDR1 is SGHRS and CDR2 is YFSETQ. The length of the CDR3 is 15 residues. V lost 5 bases and J lost 0; bases outside the gene matches: 3. CDR3 in amino acids: CASRLTGGSYNEQFF. The CDR3 bases are TGCGCCAGCAGATTGACAGGGGGCTCCTACAATGAGCAGTTCTTC.

The V gene is TRBV7-9, the J gene TRBJ1-4; 9 bases are a match to TRBD1. Germline loops: CDR1 SEHNR, CDR2 FQNEAQ (reference sequence). The V segment lost 6 bases and the J segment 5 bases; nucleotides outside the gene matches: 13. The length of the CDR3 is 17 residues. CDR3 sequence: CASRGGTGRGENEKLFF. CDR3 sequence (DNA): TGTGCCAGCAGGGGCGGGACAGGGAGAGGGGAGAATGAAAAACTGTTTTTT.

On this clone itself: The identical CDR3 is also encoded by other nucleotide sequences in the sample. The CDR3 sequence is CASSPGQGNYGYTF. In nucleotides, the CDR3 is TGCGCCAGCAGCCCCGGCCAGGGGAACTATGGCTACACCTTC. The V and J genes are TRBV5-1 and TRBJ1-2; D possibly corresponds to TRBD1 (6 bases). V was clipped by 4 bases and J by 2 bases, with 12 bases between them. The CDR3 totals 14 residues. The germline V gene encodes CDR1 SGHRS and CDR2 YFSETQ.

This clone has a single count. J is TRBJ2-3 and V is TRBV29-1, with unresolved D. Germline CDR1 reads SQVTM; CDR2 reads ANQGSEA. This CDR3 comprises 12 residues. The V and J ends lost 7 bases and 0 bases respectively, with 8 bases between them. CDR3 amino acids: CSAMTSTDTQYF. CDR3 bases: TGCAGCGCCATGACTAGCACAGATACGCAGTATTTT.

DNA of the CDR3: TGTGCCACCCGACCGGGACAGGGGAATGAAAAACTGTTTTTT. As protein: CATRPGQGNEKLFF. The chain combines TRBV10-3 with TRBJ1-4; TRBD1 matches at 10 bases. The V segment lost 10 bases and the J segment 5 bases; nucleotides outside the gene matches: 7. This CDR3 has 14 amino acids. The germline gives CDR1 ENHRY, CDR2 SYGVKD.

The chain has TRBV5-1 and TRBJ1-4; D is uncertain. CDR1 is SGHRS and CDR2 is YFSETQ in the germline V gene. The CDR3 has 14 residues. V dropped 1 base and J dropped 5 bases, with 9 bases sitting between them. The CDR3 here is CASSLSRSNEKLFF. CDR3 in DNA: TGCGCCAGCAGCTTGAGCAGGTCGAATGAAAAACTGTTTTTT.

The chain combines TRBV30 with TRBJ2-1; TRBD2 matches 11 bases. Per germline, CDR1 GTSNPN and CDR2 SVGIG (reference sequence). There are 14 residues in the CDR3. The ends lost 4 bases at V and 15 bases at J; junction bases unmatched: 14. CDR3: CAWKGLAGGGGMFF. For the CDR3, the DNA is TGTGCCTGGAAAGGGCTAGCGGGAGGTGGGGGAATGTTCTTC.

The chain joins TRBV29-1 to TRBJ2-2, with no clear D. Trimming took 4 bases from V and 3 from J, leaving 6 bases between them. The CDR3 sequence is 12 residues long. Germline V gene lookup returns CDR1 SQVTM and CDR2 ANQGSEA. CDR3 residues: CSVVRYTGELFF. CDR3 in DNA: TGCAGCGTTGTTCGGTACACCGGGGAGCTGTTTTTT.

CDR3 sequence reads: CASSSLGLNGNQPQHF. CDR3 nucleotide sequence: TGTGCCAGCAGCTCGCTCGGACTCAACGGCAATCAGCCCCAGCATTTT. The chain joins TRBV7-2 to TRBJ1-5, with no clear D. The CDR3 runs 16 residues. Germline CDR1 is SGHTA and CDR2 is FQGNSA. Trimming removed 4 bases at V and 2 bases at J, with 15 bases between.

Only a few counts were recorded for this clone. The V call is TRBV28, the J call TRBJ1-2, with D tentatively TRBD1 (6 bases). The germline V and J ends were trimmed by 6 bases and 4 bases, with 12 bases remaining between them. Germline CDR1 and CDR2: MDHEN and SYDVKM. The CDR3 has 13 amino acids. CDR3 in DNA: TGTGCCAGCAGCGACACAGGGTTCTATGGCTACACCTTC. Protein product: CASSDTGFYGYTF.

The rearrangement joins TRBV6-5 to TRBJ2-2; D is possibly TRBD2 (5 bases). The CDR3 has 14 residues. Looked up from germline, CDR1 is MNHEY and CDR2 is SVGAGI. V was shortened by 5 bases and J by 7 bases, with 14 bases between the two germline ends. This CDR3 is CASSPQLELGELFF. DNA of the CDR3: TGTGCCAGCAGTCCACAACTAGAACTCGGGGAGCTGTTTTTT.

The gene calls are TRBV7-2 and TRBJ1-5; no definite D call. The CDR3 extends over 16 amino acids. CDR1 is SGHTA, CDR2 FQGNSA, per germline. Trimming removed 5 bases from V and 2 bases from J, with 16 bases in between. This chain's CDR3 is CASSPGRGEGNQPQHF. The CDR3 region has the DNA TGTGCCAGCAGCCCCGGCCGGGGAGAGGGCAATCAGCCCCAGCATTTT.

The chain uses TRBV6-5 and TRBJ1-5, with D possibly TRBD1 on 5 matching bases. Trimming cost V 0 bases and J 3 bases, with 9 bases left between them. CDR1 is MNHEY, CDR2 SVGAGI, per germline. CDR3 length: 15 amino acids. CDR3 bases: TGTGCCAGCAGTTACTCCGGAGGGGACAATCAGCCCCAGCATTTT. This sequence encodes CASSYSGGDNQPQHF.

The chain employs TRBV5-1 and TRBJ1-1; the D gene is possibly TRBD1 (5 bases). V dropped 5 bases and J dropped 5 bases, with 13 bases sitting between them. This CDR3 spans 13 amino acids. Per the germline V gene, CDR1 is SGHRS and CDR2 is YFSETQ. CDR3 bases: TGCGCCAGCAGACACCCTGGGGGGACTGAAGCTTTCTTT. It is translated as CASRHPGGTEAFF.

The chain links TRBV5-1 to TRBJ2-1, with a weak D call TRBD2 (6 bases). CDR3 length: 19 amino acids. CDR1 SGHRS and CDR2 YFSETQ come from the germline V gene. V lost 4 bases, J lost 2 bases, and 25 bases lay in between. CDR3 loop: CASSVQGGGMIRTYNEQFF. As DNA, the CDR3 is TGCGCCAGCAGCGTGCAGGGTGGCGGGATGATTAGGACCTACAATGAGCAGTTCTTC.

This chain links TRBV6-5 with TRBJ2-7, with a tentative D call TRBD2 (6 bases). Trimming stripped 7 bases from V and 2 bases from J, with 12 bases between. Germline values: CDR1 MNHEY, CDR2 SVGAGI. This CDR3 has 13 amino acids. CDR3: CASTTGETYEQYF. The DNA of the CDR3 is TGTGCCAGCACCACGGGGGAGACCTACGAGCAGTACTTC.

The rearrangement joins TRBV28 to TRBJ2-1; 8 bases align to TRBD2. V lost 8 bases to trimming and J lost 3 bases; unmatched junction nucleotides: 9. The CDR3 totals 15 residues. The V gene's germline CDR1 is MDHEN and CDR2 SYDVKM. The CDR3 reads CASHTGSGNYNEQFF. The DNA for the CDR3 is TGTGCCAGCCATACTGGTAGCGGGAACTACAATGAGCAGTTCTTC.

At least ten counts were recorded for this clone. The chain carries TRBV7-9 and TRBJ1-2; D is perhaps TRBD1 (6 bases). Germline CDR1 and CDR2: SEHNR and FQNEAQ (reference sequence). V lost 6 bases, J lost 7 bases, and 21 bases lay in between. The CDR3 consists of 15 residues. The CDR3 DNA reads TGTGCCAGCAGTCCTCGGACAGAAGAGTGGGGTGGCTACACCTTC. Translating it yields CASSPRTEEWGGYTF.

The rearrangement joins TRBV6-5 to TRBJ2-1, with 8 bases lining up with TRBD2. The V gene's germline CDR1 is MNHEY and CDR2 SVGAGI. The CDR3 loop spans 15 amino acids. J gave up 2 bases and V 8 bases, and 8 bases lay outside the gene matches. For the CDR3, the DNA is TGTGCCAGCGGGACCGGGACTAGAACCTACAATGAGCAGTTCTTC. Translating gives CASGTGTRTYNEQFF.

The V gene is TRBV5-1, the J gene TRBJ2-1; TRBD2 aligns across 8 bases. Germline CDR1 and CDR2: SGHRS and YFSETQ. CDR3 length: 14 residues. Trimming cost V 0 bases and J 6 bases; bases outside gene matches: 2. This CDR3 is CASSLGTSGNEQFF. The CDR3, as DNA: TGCGCCAGCAGCTTGGGAACTAGCGGCAATGAGCAGTTCTTC.

The genes are TRBV7-3 and TRBJ2-2, with TRBD2 matching over 8 bases. Germline V gene lookup returns CDR1 SGHTA and CDR2 FQGTGA. This CDR3 has 15 amino acids. V lost 2 bases, J lost 4 bases, and 3 bases stayed unmatched. CDR3 in amino acids: CASSLVSGSTGELFF. The CDR3 nucleotides are TGTGCCAGCAGCTTAGTCAGCGGGAGCACCGGGGAGCTGTTTTTT.